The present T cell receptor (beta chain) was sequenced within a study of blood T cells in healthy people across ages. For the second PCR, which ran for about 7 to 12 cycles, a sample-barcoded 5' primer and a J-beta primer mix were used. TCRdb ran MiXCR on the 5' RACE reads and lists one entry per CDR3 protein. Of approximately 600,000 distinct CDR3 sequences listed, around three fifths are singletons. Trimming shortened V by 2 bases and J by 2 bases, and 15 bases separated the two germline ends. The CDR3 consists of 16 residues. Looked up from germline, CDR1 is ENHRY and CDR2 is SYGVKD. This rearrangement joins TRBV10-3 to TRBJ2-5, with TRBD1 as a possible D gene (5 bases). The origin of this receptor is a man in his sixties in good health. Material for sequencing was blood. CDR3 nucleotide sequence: TGTGCCATCAGTGAGCCGACAGCCAAACGACAAGAGACCCAGTACTTC. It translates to CAISEPTAKRQETQYF.